This record looks at one TCR beta chain sequence and its context. This specimen comes from a study of blood T cell repertoires in COVID-19. Overall study: Some COVID-19 samples were acute and others convalescent; all came from the United States, Italy and Spain.

Generated by immunoSEQ multiplex PCR, the TCRdb table keeps only in-frame clones and is missing some. The repertoire includes about 240,000 clones, 75% to 90% of them detected once, and roughly 4% sits in the top ten. The CDR3 is 15 residues long. V lost 5 bases, J lost 6 bases, and 8 bases stayed unmatched. Per germline, CDR1 SGHTA and CDR2 FQGTGA. Clinical history as reported by participants underpinned cohort assignment. The origin of this receptor is a woman in her twenties or thirties who had recovered from COVID-19. V is TRBV7-3 and J is TRBJ2-1; 9 nucleotides align to TRBD2. The specimen sequenced was PBMCs or T cells enriched from blood (not recorded which). The CDR3 region has the DNA TGTGCCAGCAGCGCACTAGCGGGCTCAAGCAATGAGCAGTTCTTC. This codes for CASSALAGSSNEQFF.